This is a list of T cell receptor beta chains from one sample in a study of blood T cell repertoires in COVID-19. Only in-frame clones appear in the TCRdb table, and some are missing; sequencing was by immunoSEQ multiplex PCR. The sample has 150,000 to 200,000 clones, around four fifths seen once. The source material was PBMCs or T cells enriched from blood (not recorded which). The source is a man in his forties who had recovered from COVID-19. Each CDR3 is given with its conserved first and last residue. D genes are given only for firm matches. Where a row states a size, it is once, few, many or the class of an expanded clone; other rows omit it.

J | size | V | D | DNA | CDR3
TRBJ1-1 | NA | TRBV10-3 | NA | TGTGCCATCGGGGAACAGGGTACCGCTGAAGCTTTCTTT | CAIGEQGTAEAFF
TRBJ1-1 | NA | TRBV7-9 | NA | TGTGCCAGCAGCTTAGTTCTTGAAGCTTTCTTT | CASSLVLEAFF
TRBJ1-1 | NA | TRBV29-1 | NA | TGCAGCGTTGAGACTCAGGGGCACAGTGAAGCTTTCTTT | CSVETQGHSEAFF
TRBJ1-1 | NA | TRBV4-1 | TRBD1 | TGCGCCAGCAGCCAAGGACAGGGCCCGAACACTGAAGCTTTCTTT | CASSQGQGPNTEAFF
TRBJ1-5 | once | TRBV7-3 | TRBD1 | TGTGCCAGCAGCTTAACGGGGCAGGGGGCTGGTCAGCCCCAGCATTTT | CASSLTGQGAGQPQHF
TRBJ2-7 | NA | TRBV6-5 | NA | TGTGCCAGCAGGGCAGTCAACTCCTACGAGCAGTACTTC | CASRAVNSYEQYF
TRBJ2-5 | NA | TRBV2 | NA | TGTGCCAGCAGTGAGGTTGGGGGAGGTCCCCAGTACTTC | CASSEVGGGPQYF
TRBJ2-5 | NA | TRBV4-3 | TRBD2 | TGCGCCAGCAGCCGCCTTAGCGGGAAAGAGACCCAGTACTTC | CASSRLSGKETQYF
TRBJ1-1 | few | TRBV9 | NA | TGTGCCAGCAGCGTAGGAGACATGATCACTGAAGCTTTCTTT | CASSVGDMITEAFF
TRBJ2-1 | NA | TRBV19 | TRBD2 | TGTGCCAGTAGTCCCTACGCAGCGGGAAACTACAATGAGCAGTTCTTC | CASSPYAAGNYNEQFF
TRBJ2-7 | NA | TRBV4-1 | TRBD2 | TGCGCCAGCAGCCAAGAAGGGACTAGCGGGCCTCCGCCATACTTC | CASSQEGTSGPPPYF
TRBJ2-3 | NA | TRBV18 | TRBD2 | TGTGCCAGCTCACCGAACAGGACTAGCAGACGCACAGATACGCAGTATTTT | CASSPNRTSRRTDTQYF
TRBJ1-1 | NA | TRBV7-9 | TRBD1 | TGTGCCAGCAGCGCGAGTCCGGGACAGGGGTTGAACACTGAAGCTTTCTTT | CASSASPGQGLNTEAFF
TRBJ1-1 | NA | TRBV10-2 | TRBD1 | TGCGCCAGCACCGGACAGGGGGCGCGGTACACTGAAGCTTTCTTT | CASTGQGARYTEAFF
TRBJ1-2 | once | TRBV30 | NA | TGTGCCTCACACAGGGATTTTATAATGGGCTACACCTTC | CASHRDFIMGYTF
TRBJ1-2 | NA | TRBV10-3 | NA | TGTGCCATCAGTGAGTCTGGGCAGGACTATGGCTACACCTTC | CAISESGQDYGYTF
TRBJ2-6 | once | TRBV30 | NA | TGTGCCTGGAAGGGGGGGGCCAACGTCCTGACTTTC | CAWKGGANVLTF
TRBJ2-1 | NA | TRBV5-1 | TRBD2 | TGCGCCAGCAGCTCGGATGGGCCAGCGGGAGGTGATAATGAGCAGTTCTTC | CASSSDGPAGGDNEQFF
TRBJ2-3 | NA | TRBV6-5 | NA | TGTGCCAGCGGCCAGACTAGTCAGGGCACAGATACGCAGTATTTT | CASGQTSQGTDTQYF
TRBJ1-6 | NA | TRBV6-1 | TRBD1 | TGTGCCAGCAGGGAAATAGGACAGGGTGATAATTCACCCCTCCACTTT | CASREIGQGDNSPLHF
TRBJ1-5 | few | TRBV7-9 | NA | TGTGCCAGCAGCTTTCTCGGGGATCAGCCCCAGCATTTT | CASSFLGDQPQHF
TRBJ1-6 | NA | TRBV18 | TRBD1 | TGTGCCAGCTCACCGGGACAGGGTATACATTCACCCCTCCACTTT | CASSPGQGIHSPLHF
TRBJ1-1 | NA | TRBV13 | TRBD1 | TGTGCCAGCTCAGGGGGGATCACTGAAGCTTTCTTT | CASSGGITEAFF
TRBJ1-4 | NA | TRBV30 | TRBD1 | TGTGCCTGGAGTGTAGGGTCAGGGGGTGAAAAACTGTTTTTT | CAWSVGSGGEKLFF
TRBJ2-7 | NA | TRBV14 | TRBD2 | TGTGCCAGCAGCCTGGCACTAGCGGGAGAGCAGTACTTC | CASSLALAGEQYF
TRBJ1-6 | NA | TRBV27 | NA | TGTGCCAGCAGTTTTACCCTATCCCGATCACCCCTCCACTTT | CASSFTLSRSPLHF
TRBJ1-1 | NA | TRBV4-3 | TRBD1 | TGCGCCAGCAAAAGACAGGGAACTACTAACACTGAAGCTTTCTTT | CASKRQGTTNTEAFF
TRBJ1-5 | NA | TRBV7-2 | NA | TGTGCCAGCAGCTTAGACAGGGATAGCAATCAGCCCCAGCATTTT | CASSLDRDSNQPQHF
TRBJ2-7 | NA | TRBV28 | TRBD2 | TGTGCCAGCAGTCCCAGCGGGAGTTCCCACGAGCAGTACTTC | CASSPSGSSHEQYF
TRBJ2-3 | NA | TRBV11-3 | TRBD2 | TGTGCCAGCAGCCCTCTAGCGGGAGCGGTTGATACGCAGTATTTT | CASSPLAGAVDTQYF
TRBJ2-3 | NA | TRBV7-3 | TRBD1 | TGTGCCAGCAGGTCTCGCCGGGACAGGGGGCAAACAGATACGCAGTATTTT | CASRSRRDRGQTDTQYF
TRBJ1-1 | NA | TRBV5-1 | NA | TGCGCCAGCAGCTTGGTTGGCTCTGGCGGGGAGAACACTGAAGCTTTCTTT | CASSLVGSGGENTEAFF
TRBJ1-1 | NA | TRBV14 | NA | TGTGCCAGCAGCCAAGTTGGTGCGCTGAACACTGAAGCTTTCTTT | CASSQVGALNTEAFF
TRBJ1-5 | NA | TRBV3-1/TRBV3-2 | NA | TGTGCCAGCAGCCCAGGGGTTCATAGCAATCAGCCCCAGCATTTT | CASSPGVHSNQPQHF
TRBJ2-6 | NA | TRBV3-1/TRBV3-2 | TRBD2 | TGTGCCAGCAGCCAATGGCTTGGGACTAGCGGGACCCGAAGCTCTGGGGCCAACGTCCTGACTTTC | CASSQWLGTSGTRSSGANVLTF
TRBJ2-7 | NA | TRBV7-9 | TRBD1 | TGTGCCAGCAGCCTAACAGGGGACGAGCAGTACTTC | CASSLTGDEQYF
TRBJ2-2 | NA | TRBV7-2 | NA | TGTGCCAGCAGCTTGAGGTACAGGGTAGCCACCGGGGAGCTGTTTTTT | CASSLRYRVATGELFF